The entry below gives a single T cell receptor beta chain sequence along with its context. Its antigen specificity is not known. No quality values exist for individual bases; no much larger clone is one base distant. Genomic DNA was extracted from sorted cells for sequencing of the TCRbeta CDR3 region. The immunoSEQ Assay was used for sequencing of TCRbeta CDR3 regions. TCRdb stores this immuneACCESS table with in-frame sequences only. Part of the clones is absent; in the studies checked, under half of the shortfall reflects unresolved V genes, and no reason is known for the rest. This sample lists 100,000 or so clones; approximately 90% were detected once. Of the sample, more than 0.8% falls within the top ten clones. The trial excluded patients who had a history of autoimmune disease or who were on systemic immunosuppression. Peripheral blood for TCR sequencing was collected from all dose cohorts at baseline, on cycle 4 day 1, and on cycle 7 day 1. The samples were taken from a phase I, first-in-human, multicenter, open-label dose-escalation trial of ivuxolimab. Adults with locally advanced or metastatic melanoma, renal cell carcinoma, hepatocellular carcinoma or head and neck squamous cell carcinoma were enrolled in the trial. Before TCR sequencing, CD4+ T cells and CD8+ T cells from peripheral blood were sorted into separate populations.

Inclusive of the bounding cysteine and phenylalanine, the CDR3 is 15 residues long. Only the CDR3 portion is preserved as DNA: 45 bases, with reading frame beginning at the first base. Trimming leaves V shorter by 3 bases and J shorter by 6 bases, with the junction holding 4 bases beyond the gene matches. As encoded in the germline V gene (reference sequence), CDR1 is SGHAT while CDR2 is FQDESV. This entry comes from a study of OX40 agonist ivuxolimab in advanced cancers. Some background on the complete study: Ivuxolimab was a fully human IgG2 agonistic monoclonal antibody targeting the costimulatory receptor OX40 (CD134). Intravenous ivuxolimab was administered to patients every 2 weeks at six dose levels: 0.01, 0.1, 0.3, 1.5, 3 and 10 mg/kg. Of the approximately 54 patients in dose escalation, some 19 had hepatocellular carcinoma, roughly 15 had melanoma, 9 had renal cell carcinoma and 9 had head and neck cancer. The dose-escalation cohort was 82.7% male with a mean age of about 65 years, ranging from roughly 23 to 90. Patients were allowed to have had prior anti-PD-1, anti-PD-L1 or anti-CTLA-4 therapy, and less than 45% of the dose-escalation patients had previously received checkpoint inhibitors. Three dose-escalation patients achieved partial responses, one with hepatocellular carcinoma and two with cutaneous melanoma. Peripheral TCRbeta sequencing aimed to test whether ivuxolimab altered TCR sequence diversity and caused clonal T-cell expansion. The paper describes the monotherapy dose-escalation part (N of about 50 patients) of the phase I trial of ivuxolimab. General study outcomes and caveats: At doses of 0.1 to 3.0 mg/kg, clonal expansion of both CD4+ and CD8+ T cells in blood was seen between baseline and week 6. The antigen specificity of the peripheral T cells that underwent clonal expansion was not determined. Low levels of normalized T-cell clonal expansion were also seen in some nonresponding patients. After ivuxolimab, more expanded clones were found on average in CD8+ T cells than in CD4+ T cells. Partial responders in the 0.1-3.0 mg/kg groups had among the lowest normalized peripheral clonal expansion, especially among CD8+ T cells.

The TCR was taken from an adult with an advanced solid tumor such as melanoma, head and neck, liver or kidney cancer. The chain links TRBV11-1 with TRBJ2-2, with 10 middle bases fitting TRBD2. The source was CD4+ or CD8+ T cells sorted from blood, collected in a trial of the OX40 agonist ivuxolimab. The CDR3 region has the sequence CASSFSGGEPGELFF. The nucleotides read TGTGCCAGCAGCTTCAGCGGGGGGGAGCCCGGGGAGCTGTTTTTT.